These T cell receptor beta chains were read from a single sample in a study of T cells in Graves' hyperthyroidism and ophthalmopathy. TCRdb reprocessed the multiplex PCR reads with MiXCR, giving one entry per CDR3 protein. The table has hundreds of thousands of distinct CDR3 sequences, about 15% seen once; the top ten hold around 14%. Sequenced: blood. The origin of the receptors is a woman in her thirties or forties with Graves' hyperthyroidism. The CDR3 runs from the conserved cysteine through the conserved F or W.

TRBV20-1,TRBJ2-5,CSASGGHLETQYF
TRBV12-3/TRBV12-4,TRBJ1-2,CASSIGTGLYGYTF
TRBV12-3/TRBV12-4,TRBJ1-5,CATRQGYSNQPQHF
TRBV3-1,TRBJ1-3,CASSQEGGRNTIYF
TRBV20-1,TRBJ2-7,CSARPSQGGYEQYF
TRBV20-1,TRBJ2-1,CSAFHSGGSSYNEQFF
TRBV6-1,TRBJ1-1,CASSPSLLNTEAFF
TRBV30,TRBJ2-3,CAWSPSGSYRDTQYF
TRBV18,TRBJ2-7,CASSPRVTGISYEQYF
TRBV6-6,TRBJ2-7,CASSYQASPIAYEQYF
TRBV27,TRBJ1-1,CASRDDRTGVNTEAFF
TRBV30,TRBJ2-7,CAWSRGGGYEQYF
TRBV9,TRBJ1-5,CASSVGGPGEQPQHF
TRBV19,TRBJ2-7,CASSIGPIHSYEQYF
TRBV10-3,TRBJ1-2,CAISESQLAGTLYGYTF
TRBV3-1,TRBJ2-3,CASSQDAGNADTQYF
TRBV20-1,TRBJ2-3,CSAGTSGRATDTQYF
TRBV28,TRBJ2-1,CASSFLETSLGNEQFF
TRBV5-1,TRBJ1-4,CASSPAKTGGGEKLFF
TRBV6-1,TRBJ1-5,CASSEPGYQPQHF
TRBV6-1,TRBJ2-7,CASSRTTTLEQYF
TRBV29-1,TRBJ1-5,CSVQWAADQPQHF
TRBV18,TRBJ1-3,CASSPAAGGVGNTIYF
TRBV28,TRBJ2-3,CASSGTSVTDTQYF
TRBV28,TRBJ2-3,CARSGWETRTQYF
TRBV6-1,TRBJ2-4,CASSPTYTSAKNIQYF
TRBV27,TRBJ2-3,CASKSWGASTDTQYF
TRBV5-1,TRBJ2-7,CASSRGDSYEQYF
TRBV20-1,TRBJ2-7,CSSPRPDRNEQYF
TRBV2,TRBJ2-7,CASRQGEAYEQYF
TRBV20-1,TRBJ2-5,CSASPNILQETQYF
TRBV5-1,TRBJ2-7,CASSLDTGTSGAYEQYF
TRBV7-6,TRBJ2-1,CASSFQRGDNEQFF
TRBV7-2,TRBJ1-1,CASSPRTGNTEAFF
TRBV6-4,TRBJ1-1,CASSAGANTEAFF
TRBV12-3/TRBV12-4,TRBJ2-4,CASSLVDKNIQHF
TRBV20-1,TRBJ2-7,CSATRELAVYEQYF
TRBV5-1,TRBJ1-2,CASSLTGGLNGYTF
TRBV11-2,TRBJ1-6,CTSSSTGTEFRNSPLHF
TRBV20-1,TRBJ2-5,CSARGSSGETQYF
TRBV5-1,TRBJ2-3,CASSLEAPARLADTQYF
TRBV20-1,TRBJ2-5,CSARAPGTRGETQYF
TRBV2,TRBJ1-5,CASTGTASNQPQHF
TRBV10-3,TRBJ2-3,CAIKGLSTDTQYF
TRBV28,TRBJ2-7,CASSGSGSVHEQYF